A single sample is the source of the 20 T cell receptor beta chains below, sequenced in a study of CD8 T cells in Susac syndrome. Reverse transcription of roughly 0.45 to 1 ug RNA used random hexamers. TCRdb redid the calling of the immunoSEQ multiplex PCR reads with MiXCR, one entry per CDR3 protein. The profile shows about 150,000 distinct CDR3 sequences, approximately 95% of them singletons. Sequenced: CD4+ T cells from PBMCs. These receptors were collected from a human donor with multiple sclerosis.

The CDR3 spells CASSPGRSYGYTF. The CDR3 nucleotides are TGTGCCAGCAGCCCCGGCAGGTCCTATGGCTACACCTTC. The gene calls are TRBV7-2 and TRBJ1-2; unclear D gene. The germline V and J ends were trimmed by 5 bases and 4 bases, with 11 bases remaining between them. Germline V gene sequence: CDR1 SGHTA, CDR2 FQGNSA. The CDR3 spans 13 residues.

This chain connects TRBV4-3 to TRBJ1-4; D is undetermined. Germline values: CDR1 LGHNA, CDR2 YSLEER. V was clipped by 0 bases and J by 8 bases, with 7 bases between them. The CDR3 extends over 13 amino acids. The CDR3 nucleotides read TGCGCCAGCAGCCAAGAAGGTAGCGAAAAACTGTTTTTT. Residues: CASSQEGSEKLFF.

The rearrangement joins TRBV7-2 to TRBJ1-1; no firm D call. Trimming took 2 bases from V and 3 from J, leaving 7 bases between them. Germline CDR1 SGHTA, CDR2 FQGNSA. The CDR3 sequence is 13 residues long. CDR3 bases: TGTGCCAGCAGCTTAACAATGGACACTGAAGCTTTCTTT. Translation gives CASSLTMDTEAFF.

The chain links TRBV18 to TRBJ1-1, with a weak D call TRBD1 (6 bases). Trimming shortened V by 3 bases and J by 4 bases, and 18 bases separated the two germline ends. CDR3 size: 16 residues. Looked up from germline, CDR1 is KGHSH and CDR2 is LQKENI. CDR3 amino acids: CASSPQLPQGGTEAFF. As DNA, the CDR3 is TGTGCCAGCTCACCCCAACTTCCACAGGGAGGCACTGAAGCTTTCTTT.

The chain combines TRBV10-3 with TRBJ1-1; no definite D call. Trimming stripped 6 bases from V and 1 base from J, with 12 bases between. This CDR3 contains 14 residues. Germline CDR1 ENHRY, CDR2 SYGVKD. The CDR3 nucleotides are TGTGCCATCAGCCTTCAAGTGGGGAACACTGAAGCTTTCTTT. It codes for CAISLQVGNTEAFF.

The V call is TRBV30, the J call TRBJ1-1; the D is unclear. Germline V gene lookup returns CDR1 GTSNPN and CDR2 SVGIG (reference sequence). The germline V and J ends were trimmed by 3 bases and 4 bases, with 9 bases remaining between them. The CDR3 has 12 amino acids. In DNA, the CDR3 is TGTGCCTGGAGGCGGAGGTCCACTGAAGCTTTCTTT. The encoded protein is CAWRRRSTEAFF.

The chain combines TRBV5-1 with TRBJ2-2; possibly TRBD2 for D (6 bases). The CDR3 is 14 amino acids. The germline V and J ends were trimmed by 5 bases and 2 bases, with 10 bases remaining between them. CDR1 is SGHRS, CDR2 YFSETQ, per germline. In DNA form, the CDR3 reads TGCGCCAGCAGGGAGGGGATAAACACCGGGGAGCTGTTTTTT. It codes for CASREGINTGELFF.

As regards this clonotype: One junction end disagrees with the germline gene, perhaps due to a read error. This rearrangement joins TRBV4-3 to TRBJ2-3; 10 bases line up with TRBD2. The CDR3 is 13 amino acids. CDR1 and CDR2 from the germline V gene are LGHNA and YSLEER. As DNA, the CDR3 is TGCGCCAGCAGCCAAGGTCGAGCGGGAGGGCAGATATTT. Protein: CASSQGRAGGQIF.

This clonotype is a singleton in its sample. J is TRBJ1-2 and V is TRBV7-2; maybe TRBD1 (5 bases). The CDR3 has 15 residues. V dropped 5 bases and J dropped 0 bases, with 13 bases sitting between them. Germline V gene data show CDR1 as SGHTA and CDR2 as FQGNSA. Here the CDR3 reads CASSPRGPTNYGYTF. Here the CDR3 DNA reads TGTGCCAGCAGCCCCCGGGGCCCGACTAACTATGGCTACACCTTC.

This chain links TRBV28 with TRBJ1-2; D gene uncertain. The CDR3 runs to 13 residues. Trimming took 3 bases from V and 5 from J, leaving 10 bases between them. Germline CDR1 MDHEN, CDR2 SYDVKM. The CDR3 DNA reads as TGTGCCAGCAGTTTTCCGGGCCGTTATGGCTACACCTTC. Translated: CASSFPGRYGYTF.

The J gene is TRBJ1-2, the V gene TRBV20-1; 8 bases align to TRBD1. This CDR3 region has 13 residues. Germline assignment: CDR1 DFQATT and CDR2 SNEGSKA (reference sequence). The ends lost 6 bases at V and 8 bases at J; junction bases unmatched: 11. Here the CDR3 reads CSARTGSGSGYTF. The CDR3 DNA is TGCAGTGCCCGGACAGGGTCTGGGAGCGGCTACACCTTC.

CDR3 sequence (DNA): TGTGCCAGCAGTGGGGATGGTGGCTACACCTTC. Translated: CASSGDGGYTF. The V call is TRBV2, the J call TRBJ1-2; no clear D. The CDR3 spans 11 residues. Germline V CDR1 and CDR2: SNHLY, FYNNEI. Trimming took 4 bases from V and 7 from J, leaving 7 bases between them. The full variable domain, its missing parts supplied by reference TRBV2 and TRBJ1-2, is EPEVTQTPSHQVTQMGQEVILRCVPISNHLYFYWYRQILGQKVEFLVSFYNNEISEKSEIFDDQFSVERPDGSNFTLKIRSTKLEDSAMYFCASSGDGGYTFGSGTRLTVV.

This chain links TRBV15 with TRBJ2-5, with unresolved D. The V gene's germline CDR1 is LNHNV and CDR2 YYDKDF (reference sequence). V lost 0 bases, J lost 7 bases, and 15 bases lay in between. This CDR3 has 15 residues. Here the CDR3 reads CATSRDRGGPGTQYF. For the CDR3, the DNA is TGTGCCACCAGCAGAGATCGTGGCGGTCCGGGGACCCAGTACTTC.

The chain joins TRBV5-6 to TRBJ1-1; possible D gene TRBD1, 6 bases. This CDR3 is built from 15 residues. Germline CDR1 and CDR2: SGHDT and YYEEEE. V was pared by 4 bases and J by 5 bases, with 18 bases between. CDR3 protein: CASSTYGTQGTEAFF. CDR3 nucleotides: TGTGCCAGCAGCACCTACGGGACCCAGGGGACTGAAGCTTTCTTT.

The J gene is TRBJ1-4, the V gene TRBV20-1; D might be TRBD1 (6 bases). Germline-derived CDR1 and CDR2 are DFQATT and SNEGSKA (reference sequence). CDR3 length: 15 amino acids. The germline V and J ends were trimmed by 6 bases and 8 bases, with 22 bases remaining between them. The CDR3 region is CSAASTGRVREKLFF. Here the CDR3 DNA reads TGCAGTGCAGCGTCAACAGGGCGGGTACGGGAAAAACTGTTTTTT.

J is TRBJ2-7 and V is TRBV5-1, with 8 bases that match TRBD1. Trimming removed 0 bases from V and 5 bases from J; junction bases left unmatched: 4. CDR1 is SGHRS and CDR2 is YFSETQ in the germline V gene. This CDR3 contains 14 residues. CDR3 loop: CASSLGTGRNEQYF. CDR3 bases: TGCGCCAGCAGCTTGGGGACAGGGAGGAACGAGCAGTACTTC.

The chain couples TRBV9 to TRBJ1-2; no definite D call. The germline V gene encodes CDR1 SGDLS and CDR2 YYNGEE. CDR3 size: 16 residues. The V end was cut by 0 bases, the J end by 1 base, with 13 bases between. CDR3 nucleotide sequence: TGTGCCAGCAGCGTAGATCCCCCCCCGGATAACTATGGCTACACCTTC. Its translation is CASSVDPPPDNYGYTF.

This chain links TRBV7-9 with TRBJ2-3; TRBD2 aligns across 7 bases. The CDR3 has 16 residues. V lost 5 bases and J lost 2; bases outside the gene matches: 10. Per germline, CDR1 SEHNR and CDR2 FQNEAQ (reference sequence). For the CDR3, the DNA is TGTGCCAGCAGCCCGTGGGGGAGGGCCTCCACAGATACGCAGTATTTT. Translated, it gives CASSPWGRASTDTQYF.

This sequence joins TRBV9 and TRBJ2-3; D call uncertain. The ends were cut back, 3 bases at V and 1 base at J, with 15 bases in the middle. The CDR3 is made up of 16 amino acids. The germline V gene encodes CDR1 SGDLS and CDR2 YYNGEE. The CDR3 is CASSATDTRRTDTQYF. CDR3 sequence (DNA): TGTGCCAGCAGCGCGACCGACACTCGCCGCACAGATACGCAGTATTTT.

The V gene is TRBV6-1, the J gene TRBJ2-5, with 9 bases that match TRBD2. V lost 7 bases, J lost 5 bases, and 5 bases stayed unmatched. The germline V gene has CDR1 MNHNS and CDR2 SASEGT. This CDR3 is 13 amino acids long. CDR3 nucleotides: TGTGCCAGCACGGCGGGGGGGCGGGAGACCCAGTACTTC. Its protein product is CASTAGGRETQYF.